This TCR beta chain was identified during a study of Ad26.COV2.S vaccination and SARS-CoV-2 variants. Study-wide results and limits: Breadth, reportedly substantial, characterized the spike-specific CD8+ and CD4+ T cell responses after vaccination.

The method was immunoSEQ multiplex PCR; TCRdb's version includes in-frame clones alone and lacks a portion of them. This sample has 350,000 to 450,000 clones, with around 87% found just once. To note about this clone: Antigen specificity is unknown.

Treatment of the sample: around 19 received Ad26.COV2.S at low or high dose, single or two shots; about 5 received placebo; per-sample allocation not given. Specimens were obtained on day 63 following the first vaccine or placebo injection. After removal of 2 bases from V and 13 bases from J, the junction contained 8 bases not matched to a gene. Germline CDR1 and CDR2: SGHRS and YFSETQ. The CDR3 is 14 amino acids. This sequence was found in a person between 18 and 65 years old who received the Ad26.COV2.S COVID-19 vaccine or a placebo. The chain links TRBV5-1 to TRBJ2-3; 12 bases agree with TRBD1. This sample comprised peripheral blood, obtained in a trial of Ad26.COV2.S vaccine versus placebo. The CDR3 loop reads CASSFGTGGARKYF. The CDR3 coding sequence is TGCGCCAGCAGCTTTGGGACAGGGGGCGCGAGGAAGTATTTT.